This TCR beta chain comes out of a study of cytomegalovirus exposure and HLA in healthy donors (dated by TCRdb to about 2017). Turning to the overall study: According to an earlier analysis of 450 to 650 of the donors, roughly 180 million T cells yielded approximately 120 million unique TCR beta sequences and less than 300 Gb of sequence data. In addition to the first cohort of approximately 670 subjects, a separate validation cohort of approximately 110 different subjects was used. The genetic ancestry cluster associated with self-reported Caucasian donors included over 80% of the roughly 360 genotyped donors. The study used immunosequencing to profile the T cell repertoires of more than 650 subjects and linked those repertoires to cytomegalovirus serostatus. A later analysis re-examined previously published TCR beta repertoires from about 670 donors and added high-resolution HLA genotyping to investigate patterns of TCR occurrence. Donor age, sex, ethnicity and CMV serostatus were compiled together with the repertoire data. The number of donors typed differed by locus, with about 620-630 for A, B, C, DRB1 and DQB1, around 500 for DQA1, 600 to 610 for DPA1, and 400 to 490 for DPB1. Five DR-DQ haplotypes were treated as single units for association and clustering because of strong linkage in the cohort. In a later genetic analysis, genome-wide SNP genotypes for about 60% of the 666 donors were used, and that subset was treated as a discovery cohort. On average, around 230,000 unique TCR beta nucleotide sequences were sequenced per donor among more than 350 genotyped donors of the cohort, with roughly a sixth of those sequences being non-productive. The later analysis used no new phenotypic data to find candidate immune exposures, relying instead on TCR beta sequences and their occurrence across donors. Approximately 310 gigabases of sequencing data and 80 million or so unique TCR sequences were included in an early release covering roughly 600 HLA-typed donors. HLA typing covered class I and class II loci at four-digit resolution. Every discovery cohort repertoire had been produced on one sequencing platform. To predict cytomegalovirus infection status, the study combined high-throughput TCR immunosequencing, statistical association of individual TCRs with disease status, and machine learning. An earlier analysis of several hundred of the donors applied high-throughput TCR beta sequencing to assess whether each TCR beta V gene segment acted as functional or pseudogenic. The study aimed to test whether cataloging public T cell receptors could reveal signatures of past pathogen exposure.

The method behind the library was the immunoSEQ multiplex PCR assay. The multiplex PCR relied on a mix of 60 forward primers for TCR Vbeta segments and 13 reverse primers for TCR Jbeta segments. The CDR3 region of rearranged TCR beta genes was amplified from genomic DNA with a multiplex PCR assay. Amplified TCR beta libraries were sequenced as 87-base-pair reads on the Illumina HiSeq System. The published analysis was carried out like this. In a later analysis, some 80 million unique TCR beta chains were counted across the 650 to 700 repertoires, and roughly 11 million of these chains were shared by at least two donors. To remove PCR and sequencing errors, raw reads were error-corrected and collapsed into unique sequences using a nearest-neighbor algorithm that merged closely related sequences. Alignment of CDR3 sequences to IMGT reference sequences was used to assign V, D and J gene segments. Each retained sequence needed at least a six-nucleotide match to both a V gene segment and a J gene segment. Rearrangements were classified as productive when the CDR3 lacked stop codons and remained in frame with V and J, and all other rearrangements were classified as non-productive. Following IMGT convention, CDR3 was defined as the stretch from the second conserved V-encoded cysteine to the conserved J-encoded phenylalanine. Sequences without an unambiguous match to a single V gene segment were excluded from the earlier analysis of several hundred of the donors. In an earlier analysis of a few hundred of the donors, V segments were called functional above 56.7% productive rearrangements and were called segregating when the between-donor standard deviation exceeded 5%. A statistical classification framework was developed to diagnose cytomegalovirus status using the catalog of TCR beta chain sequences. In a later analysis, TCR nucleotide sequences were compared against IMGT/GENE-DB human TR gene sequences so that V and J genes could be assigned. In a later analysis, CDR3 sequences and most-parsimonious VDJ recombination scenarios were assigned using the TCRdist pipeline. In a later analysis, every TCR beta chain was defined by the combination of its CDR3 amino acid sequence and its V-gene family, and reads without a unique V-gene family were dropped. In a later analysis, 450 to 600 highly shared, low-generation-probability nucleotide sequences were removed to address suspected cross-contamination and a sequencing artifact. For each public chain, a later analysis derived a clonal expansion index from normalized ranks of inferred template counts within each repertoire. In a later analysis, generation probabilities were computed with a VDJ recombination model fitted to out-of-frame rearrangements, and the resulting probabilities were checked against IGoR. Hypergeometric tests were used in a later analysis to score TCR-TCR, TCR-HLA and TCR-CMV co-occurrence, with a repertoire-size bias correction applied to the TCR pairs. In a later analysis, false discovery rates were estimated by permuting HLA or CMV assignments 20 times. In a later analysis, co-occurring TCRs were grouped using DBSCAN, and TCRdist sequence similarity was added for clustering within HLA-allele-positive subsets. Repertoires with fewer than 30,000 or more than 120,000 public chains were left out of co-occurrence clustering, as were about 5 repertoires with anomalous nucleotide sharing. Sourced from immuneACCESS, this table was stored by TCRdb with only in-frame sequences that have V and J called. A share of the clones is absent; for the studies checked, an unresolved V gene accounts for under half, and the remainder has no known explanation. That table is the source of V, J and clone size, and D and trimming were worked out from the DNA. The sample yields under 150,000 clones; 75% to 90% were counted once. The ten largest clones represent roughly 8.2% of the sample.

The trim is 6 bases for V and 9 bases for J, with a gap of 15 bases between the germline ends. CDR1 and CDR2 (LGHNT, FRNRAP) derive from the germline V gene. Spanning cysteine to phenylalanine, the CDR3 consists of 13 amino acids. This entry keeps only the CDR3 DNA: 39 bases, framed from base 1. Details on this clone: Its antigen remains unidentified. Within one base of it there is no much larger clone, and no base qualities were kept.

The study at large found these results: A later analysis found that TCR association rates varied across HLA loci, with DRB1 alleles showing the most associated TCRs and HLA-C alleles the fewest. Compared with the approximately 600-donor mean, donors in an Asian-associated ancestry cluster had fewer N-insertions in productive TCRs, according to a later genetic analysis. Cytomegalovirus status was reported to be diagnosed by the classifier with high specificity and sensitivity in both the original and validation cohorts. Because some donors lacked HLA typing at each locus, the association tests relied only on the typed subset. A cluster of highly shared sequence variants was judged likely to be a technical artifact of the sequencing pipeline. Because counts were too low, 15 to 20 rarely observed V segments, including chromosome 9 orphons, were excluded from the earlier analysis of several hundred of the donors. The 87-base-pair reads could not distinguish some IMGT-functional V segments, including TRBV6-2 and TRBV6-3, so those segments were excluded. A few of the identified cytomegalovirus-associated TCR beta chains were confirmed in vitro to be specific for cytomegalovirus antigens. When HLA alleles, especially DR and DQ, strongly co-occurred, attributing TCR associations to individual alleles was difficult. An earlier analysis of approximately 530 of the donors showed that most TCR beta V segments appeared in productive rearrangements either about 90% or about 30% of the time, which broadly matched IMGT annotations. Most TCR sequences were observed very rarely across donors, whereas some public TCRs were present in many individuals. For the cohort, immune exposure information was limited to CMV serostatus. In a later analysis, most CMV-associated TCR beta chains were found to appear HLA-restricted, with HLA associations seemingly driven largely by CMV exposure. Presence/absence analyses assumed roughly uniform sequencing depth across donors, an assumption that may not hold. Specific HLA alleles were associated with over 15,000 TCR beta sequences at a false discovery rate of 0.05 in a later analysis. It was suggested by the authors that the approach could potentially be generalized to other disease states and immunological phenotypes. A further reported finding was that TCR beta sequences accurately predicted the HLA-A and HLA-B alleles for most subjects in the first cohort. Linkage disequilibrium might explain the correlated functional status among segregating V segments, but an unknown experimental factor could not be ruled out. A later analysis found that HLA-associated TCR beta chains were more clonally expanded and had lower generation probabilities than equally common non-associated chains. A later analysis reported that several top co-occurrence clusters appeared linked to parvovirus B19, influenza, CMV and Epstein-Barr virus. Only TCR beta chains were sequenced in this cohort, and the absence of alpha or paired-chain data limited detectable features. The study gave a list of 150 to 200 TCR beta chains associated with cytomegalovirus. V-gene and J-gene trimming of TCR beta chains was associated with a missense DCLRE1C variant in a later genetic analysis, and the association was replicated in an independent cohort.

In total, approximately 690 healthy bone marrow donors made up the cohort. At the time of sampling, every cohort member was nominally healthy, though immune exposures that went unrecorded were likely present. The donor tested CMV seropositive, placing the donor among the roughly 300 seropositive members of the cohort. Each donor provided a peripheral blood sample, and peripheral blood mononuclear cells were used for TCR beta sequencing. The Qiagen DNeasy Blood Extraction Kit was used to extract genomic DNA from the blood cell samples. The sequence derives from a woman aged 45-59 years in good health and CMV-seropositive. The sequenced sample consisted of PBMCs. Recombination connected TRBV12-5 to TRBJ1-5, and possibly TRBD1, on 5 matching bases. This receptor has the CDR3 CASGTGAYGPQHF. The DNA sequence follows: TGTGCTAGTGGAACTGGGGCATACGGGCCCCAGCATTTT.